These 26 T cell receptor beta chains share one sample of origin, sequenced in a study of Ad26.COV2.S vaccination and SARS-CoV-2 variants. Stated treatment: 19 received Ad26.COV2.S at low or high dose, single or two shots; 5 received placebo; per-sample allocation not given. After the first vaccine or placebo injection, samples were drawn on day 63. Clones were read by immunoSEQ multiplex PCR, and TCRdb kept only the in-frame ones, dropping some. The sample contains 350,000 to 450,000 clones, 80% to 90% of which appear only once. Sequences were derived from peripheral blood, sampled in a trial of Ad26.COV2.S vaccine versus placebo. Source of these receptors: a person between 18 and 65 years old who received the Ad26.COV2.S COVID-19 vaccine or a placebo.

The genes are TRBV6-5 and TRBJ2-5; D gene ambiguous. From germline, CDR1 is MNHEY and CDR2 SVGAGI. Trimming shortened V by 7 bases and J by 1 base, and 7 bases separated the two germline ends. This CDR3 has 12 amino acids. The DNA for the CDR3 is TGTGCCAGCACAGCTGCCCAAGAGACCCAGTACTTC. Protein sequence: CASTAAQETQYF.

Remarks on this clone: Additional DNA sequences in this sample encode the identical CDR3. The gene calls are TRBV12-3 or TRBV12-4 and TRBJ2-7; the D is unclear. The germline V and J ends were trimmed by 4 bases and 4 bases, with 5 bases remaining between them. The CDR3 extends over 11 amino acids. The CDR3 DNA reads as TGTGCCAGCAGTTCAACGTACGAGCAGTACTTC. This translates into CASSSTYEQYF.

The rearrangement joins TRBV24-1 to TRBJ2-5; a possible D gene is TRBD2 (6 bases). The V and J ends lost 4 bases and 5 bases respectively, with 13 bases between them. The length of the CDR3 is 14 residues. The V gene's germline CDR1 is KGHDR and CDR2 SFDVKD. In nucleotides, the CDR3 is TGTGCCACCAGTGACCCGACTAGTGTTGAGACCCAGTACTTC. It specifies CATSDPTSVETQYF.

This clone has only a few counts. The chain combines TRBV28 with TRBJ2-4, with 7 bases identical to TRBD2. V lost 3 bases, J lost 6 bases, and 11 bases stayed unmatched. CDR3 length equals 16 residues. The germline V gene encodes CDR1 MDHEN and CDR2 SYDVKM. The CDR3 loop reads CASSFGGLRPGNIQYF. Written as DNA, the CDR3 is TGTGCCAGCAGTTTCGGGGGGTTGAGACCTGGAAACATTCAGTACTTC.

This clone was seen once. This chain joins TRBV29-1 and TRBJ2-2; D not resolved. CDR1 is SQVTM and CDR2 is ANQGSEA in the germline V gene. The CDR3 totals 12 residues. Trimming stripped 5 bases from V and 0 bases from J, with 4 bases between. Here the CDR3 DNA reads TGCAGCGTTAGATCGAACACCGGGGAGCTGTTTTTT. Its protein product is CSVRSNTGELFF.

This clone has a handful of counts. The gene calls are TRBV7-2 and TRBJ1-5; no clear D. This CDR3 is built from 15 residues. The V gene's germline CDR1 is SGHTA and CDR2 FQGNSA. Trimming took off 0 bases at V and 0 bases at J, with 6 bases between the two ends. The CDR3 region has the DNA TGTGCCAGCAGCTTAGCTCAGGCTAGCAATCAGCCCCAGCATTTT. This codes for CASSLAQASNQPQHF. Filled out from reference TRBV7-2 and TRBJ1-5, the complete variable domain reads GAGVSQSPSNKVTEKGKDVELRCDPISGHTALYWYRQSLGQGLEFLIYFQGNSAPDKSGLPSDRFSAERTGGSVSTLTIQRTQQEDSAVYLCASSLAQASNQPQHFGDGTRLSIL.

J is TRBJ2-4 and V is TRBV4-3; D possibly corresponds to TRBD2 (5 bases). This CDR3 spans 15 amino acids. Germline V gene data show CDR1 as LGHNA and CDR2 as YSLEER. V was cut by 4 bases and J by 0 bases, with 10 bases left in between. As DNA, the CDR3 is TGCGCCAGCAGCCCCGGGGTCCTAGCCAAAAACATTCAGTACTTC. It yields the protein CASSPGVLAKNIQYF.

This clone came up a few times. The V gene is TRBV15, the J gene TRBJ1-1; D is possibly TRBD1 (6 bases). V lost 5 bases and J 5 bases, leaving 18 bases between the germline ends. CDR3 size: 15 residues. Germline V gene data show CDR1 as LNHNV and CDR2 as YYDKDF (reference sequence). CDR3 region: CATSRGPGYDTEAFF. CDR3 in DNA: TGTGCCACCAGCCGGGGGCCCGGGTATGATACTGAAGCTTTCTTT.

This clone has only one observation. This sequence joins TRBV18 and TRBJ1-5; D might be TRBD1 (5 bases). CDR1 is KGHSH, CDR2 LQKENI, per germline. V lost 3 bases, J lost 3 bases, and 9 bases lay in between. This CDR3 contains 14 residues. The CDR3 region has the DNA TGTGCCAGCTCACCGACAGCCTACAATCAGCCCCAGCATTTT. Its protein product is CASSPTAYNQPQHF.

The CDR3 DNA is TGTGCCAGCAGCTTGCCAGGGGGCTATGGCTACACCTTC. Its translation: CASSLPGGYGYTF. The gene calls are TRBV7-9 and TRBJ1-2; TRBD1 agrees at 7 bases. The CDR3 is made up of 13 amino acids. V gave up 3 bases and J gave up 4 bases; unmatched junction bases: 2. Germline loops: CDR1 SEHNR, CDR2 FQNEAQ (reference sequence).

The chain carries TRBV2 and TRBJ2-7, with 9 bases fitting TRBD1. CDR1 and CDR2 (germline): SNHLY, FYNNEI. V shed 8 bases, J shed 7 bases, and the junction held 12 bases outside the gene matches. The CDR3 totals 14 residues. For the CDR3, the DNA is TGTGCCAGCGGACCCGGGACAGGGCGTTGGGAGCAGTACTTC. It specifies CASGPGTGRWEQYF.

This clone has just one count. The chain uses TRBV24-1 and TRBJ2-1; TRBD1 agrees at 7 bases. Germline CDR1 and CDR2: KGHDR and SFDVKD. The CDR3 sequence is 14 residues long. J gave up 8 bases and V 9 bases, and 12 bases lay outside the gene matches. The CDR3 loop is CATQRQGSDYEQFF. CDR3 coding DNA: TGTGCCACCCAAAGACAGGGCTCGGATTATGAGCAGTTCTTC.

The V and J genes are TRBV27 and TRBJ1-1, with 7 positions matching TRBD1. The CDR3 is 18 residues long. Germline trimming cut 2 bases from V and 6 bases from J; bases unmatched to any gene: 18. The germline CDR1 and CDR2 sequences are MNHEY and SMNVEV (reference sequence). DNA of the CDR3: TGTGCCAGCAGTTTAAGGCCAGGGGGTCCGCTGGAGGTCCCTGAAGCTTTCTTT. Translation: CASSLRPGGPLEVPEAFF.

The V gene is TRBV12-3 or TRBV12-4, the J gene TRBJ1-2; the match to TRBD1 covers 7 bases. The CDR3 consists of 13 residues. The V segment lost 3 bases and the J segment 5 bases; nucleotides outside the gene matches: 3. CDR3 sequence: CASSFGRGYGYTF. CDR3 coding DNA: TGTGCCAGCAGTTTCGGCAGGGGGTATGGCTACACCTTC.

The chain carries TRBV13 and TRBJ2-1; D not certain. Deletions cut 7 bases from V and 0 bases from J, with 13 bases between. The CDR3 extends over 15 amino acids. The germline CDR1 and CDR2 sequences are PRHDT and FYEKMQ (reference sequence). CDR3 residues: CASIGFGSSYNEQFF. The CDR3 nucleotides are TGTGCCAGCATCGGATTCGGTTCCTCCTACAATGAGCAGTTCTTC.

The rearrangement joins TRBV2 to TRBJ1-2; a possible D gene is TRBD1 (6 bases). V lost 3 bases and J lost 4, with 12 bases in between. Germline V gene data show CDR1 as SNHLY and CDR2 as FYNNEI. The CDR3 totals 14 residues. For the CDR3, the DNA is TGTGCCAGCAGTGATGACCAGGGGCCCTATGGCTACACCTTC. It yields the protein CASSDDQGPYGYTF. Combining the CDR3 with reference TRBV2 and TRBJ1-2 gives the whole variable domain EPEVTQTPSHQVTQMGQEVILRCVPISNHLYFYWYRQILGQKVEFLVSFYNNEISEKSEIFDDQFSVERPDGSNFTLKIRSTKLEDSAMYFCASSDDQGPYGYTFGSGTRLTVV.

The V call is TRBV28, the J call TRBJ2-3; D is unresolved. The CDR3 covers 14 residues. From germline, CDR1 is MDHEN and CDR2 SYDVKM. V lost 5 bases to trimming and J lost 10 bases, with 19 bases between them. The CDR3 nucleotides are TGTGCCAGCAGTAATAATATACCCCCAAGGGCGCAGTATTTT. It is translated as CASSNNIPPRAQYF.

This clone turned up a few times. The gene calls are TRBV10-1 and TRBJ2-7, with D perhaps matching TRBD2 (6 bases). The CDR3 consists of 15 residues. Trimming shortened V by 0 bases and J by 1 base, and 10 bases separated the two germline ends. Germline lookup yields CDR1 WNHNN and CDR2 SYGVQD (reference sequence). CDR3 sequence (DNA): TGCGCCAGCAGTGAGTCGCGGGCGGGATCCTACGAGCAGTACTTC. This translates into CASSESRAGSYEQYF.

The chain carries TRBV10-3 and TRBJ1-2; tentative D call: TRBD1 (6 bases). V lost 3 bases, J lost 4 bases, and 9 bases lay in between. The germline V gene encodes CDR1 ENHRY and CDR2 SYGVKD. This CDR3 is 13 amino acids long. This CDR3 reads CAISDIGGYGYTF. In DNA form, the CDR3 reads TGTGCCATCAGTGATATAGGGGGCTATGGCTACACCTTC.

V and J are TRBV19 and TRBJ2-1, with 16 bases aligning to TRBD2. The J segment lost 9 bases and the V segment lost 4 bases, leaving 6 bases of the junction unmatched. The CDR3 length is 16 residues. Per germline, CDR1 LNHDA and CDR2 SQIVND (reference sequence). CDR3 bases: TGTGCCAGTAGTAAGGGACTAGCGGGGGGGCAGGTTGAGCAGTTCTTC. Translated, it gives CASSKGLAGGQVEQFF. Drawing the rest from reference TRBV19 and TRBJ2-1, the complete variable domain is DGGITQSPKYLFRKEGQNVTLSCEQNLNHDAMYWYRQDPGQGLRLIYYSQIVNDFQKGDIAEGYSVSREKKESFPLTVTSAQKNPTAFYLCASSKGLAGGQVEQFFGPGTRLTVL.

The gene calls are TRBV10-3 and TRBJ2-5; 8 bases are shared with TRBD2. CDR1 ENHRY and CDR2 SYGVKD come from the germline V gene. This CDR3 has 13 residues. The J segment lost 2 bases and the V segment lost 8 bases, leaving 4 bases of the junction unmatched. The CDR3, as DNA: TGTGCCATCGCGGGACTAGGACAAGAGACCCAGTACTTC. Its translation is CAIAGLGQETQYF.

The chain links TRBV19 to TRBJ1-2; D gene ambiguous. Trimming took 4 bases from V and 3 from J, leaving 9 bases between them. This CDR3 comprises 13 residues. CDR1 LNHDA and CDR2 SQIVND come from the germline V gene (reference sequence). CDR3 residues: CASSRVVDYGYTF. CDR3 coding DNA: TGTGCCAGTAGTAGGGTCGTCGACTATGGCTACACCTTC.

The rearrangement joins TRBV27 to TRBJ2-1; 7 bases line up with TRBD1. Germline V gives CDR1 MNHEY, CDR2 SMNVEV (reference sequence). After removal of 5 bases from V and 6 bases from J, the junction contained 13 bases not matched to a gene. The length of the CDR3 is 16 residues. For the CDR3, the DNA is TGTGCCAGCAGTCTCCCTGGGCGGCCAGGGGGCAATGAGCAGTTCTTC. This translates into CASSLPGRPGGNEQFF.

The rearrangement uses TRBV27 and TRBJ2-5; TRBD1 might be the D (5 bases). Germline V gene data show CDR1 as MNHEY and CDR2 as SMNVEV (reference sequence). Trimming took off 3 bases at V and 3 bases at J, with 11 bases between the two ends. The length of the CDR3 is 14 residues. The CDR3 nucleotides read TGTGCCAGCAGTTTTGCAGGGTGGAAAGAGACCCAGTACTTC. This encodes CASSFAGWKETQYF.

The rearrangement links TRBV12-5 to TRBJ2-2, with TRBD2 as a possible D gene (6 bases). From germline, CDR1 is LGHNT and CDR2 FRNRAP. V was clipped by 5 bases and J by 8 bases, with 12 bases between them. CDR3 length: 13 amino acids. The CDR3 protein is CASGPSAGGELFF. In DNA, the CDR3 is TGTGCTAGTGGTCCCTCCGCGGGGGGGGAGCTGTTTTTT.

The rearrangement uses TRBV2 and TRBJ2-2; 13 bases align to TRBD2. Germline V CDR1 and CDR2: SNHLY, FYNNEI. The CDR3 is 15 residues long. V dropped 6 bases and J dropped 7; count of bases not matched to a gene: 5. The CDR3 coding sequence is TGTGCCAGCAGAACACTAGCGGGGGGGTTCGGGGAGCTGTTTTTT. This codes for CASRTLAGGFGELFF.